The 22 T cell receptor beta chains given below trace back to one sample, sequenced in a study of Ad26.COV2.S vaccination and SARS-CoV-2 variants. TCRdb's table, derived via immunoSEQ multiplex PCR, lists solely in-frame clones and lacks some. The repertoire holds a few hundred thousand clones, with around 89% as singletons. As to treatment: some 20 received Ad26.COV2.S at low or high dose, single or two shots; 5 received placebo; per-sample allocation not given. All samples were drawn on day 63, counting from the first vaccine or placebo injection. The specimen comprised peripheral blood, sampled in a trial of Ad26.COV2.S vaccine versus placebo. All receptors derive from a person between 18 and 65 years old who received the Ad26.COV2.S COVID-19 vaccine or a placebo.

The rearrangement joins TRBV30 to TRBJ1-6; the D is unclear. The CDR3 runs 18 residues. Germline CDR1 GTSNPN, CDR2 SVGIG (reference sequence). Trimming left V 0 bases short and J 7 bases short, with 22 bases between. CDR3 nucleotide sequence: TGTGCCTGGAGTGTAAAGGGAGCCGGCCCTTATACAAATTCACCCCTCCACTTT. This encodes CAWSVKGAGPYTNSPLHF.

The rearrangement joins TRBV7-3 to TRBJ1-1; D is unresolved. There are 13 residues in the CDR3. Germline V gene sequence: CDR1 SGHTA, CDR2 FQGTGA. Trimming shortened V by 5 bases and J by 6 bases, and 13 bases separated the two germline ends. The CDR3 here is CASSARGGSEAFF. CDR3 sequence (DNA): TGTGCCAGCAGCGCCCGGGGTGGCTCTGAAGCTTTCTTT.

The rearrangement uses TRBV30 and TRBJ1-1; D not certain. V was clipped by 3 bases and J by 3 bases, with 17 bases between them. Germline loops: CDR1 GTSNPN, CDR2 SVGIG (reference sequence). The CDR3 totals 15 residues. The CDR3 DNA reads TGTGCCTGGAGCGCCTCAGCAGAAGAATACACTGAAGCTTTCTTT. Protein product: CAWSASAEEYTEAFF.

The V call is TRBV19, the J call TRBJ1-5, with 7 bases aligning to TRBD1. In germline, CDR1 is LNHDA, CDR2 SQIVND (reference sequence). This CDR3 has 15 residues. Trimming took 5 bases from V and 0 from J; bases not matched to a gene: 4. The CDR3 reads CASSRQGVSNQPQHF. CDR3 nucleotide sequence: TGTGCCAGTAGTCGTCAGGGGGTTAGCAATCAGCCCCAGCATTTT.

The CDR3 bases are TGTGCCAGCTCACCCTACGGACAGGGGTCGAGTTCACCCCTCCACTTT. Its translation is CASSPYGQGSSSPLHF. This rearrangement joins TRBV18 to TRBJ1-6; 9 bases align to TRBD1. Germline assignment: CDR1 KGHSH and CDR2 LQKENI. The CDR3 consists of 16 residues. Trimming took 3 bases from V and 9 from J; bases not matched to a gene: 9. Drawing the rest from reference TRBV18 and TRBJ1-6, the complete variable domain is NAGVMQNPRHLVRRRGQEARLRCSPMKGHSHVYWYRQLPEEGLKFMVYLQKENIIDESGMPKERFSAEFPKEGPSILRIQQVVRGDSAAYFCASSPYGQGSSSPLHFGNGTRLTVT.

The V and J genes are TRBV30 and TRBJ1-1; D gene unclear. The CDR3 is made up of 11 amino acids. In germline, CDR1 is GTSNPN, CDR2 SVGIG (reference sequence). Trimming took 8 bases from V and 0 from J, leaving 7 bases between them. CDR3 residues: CAASMNTEAFF. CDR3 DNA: TGTGCCGCCTCCATGAACACTGAAGCTTTCTTT.

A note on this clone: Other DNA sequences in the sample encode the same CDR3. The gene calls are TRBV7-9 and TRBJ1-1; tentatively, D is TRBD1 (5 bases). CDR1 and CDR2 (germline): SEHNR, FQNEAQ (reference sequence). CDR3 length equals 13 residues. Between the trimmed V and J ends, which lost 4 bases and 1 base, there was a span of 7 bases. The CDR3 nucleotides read TGTGCCAGCAGCTGGGGGAGGAACACTGAAGCTTTCTTT. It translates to CASSWGRNTEAFF.

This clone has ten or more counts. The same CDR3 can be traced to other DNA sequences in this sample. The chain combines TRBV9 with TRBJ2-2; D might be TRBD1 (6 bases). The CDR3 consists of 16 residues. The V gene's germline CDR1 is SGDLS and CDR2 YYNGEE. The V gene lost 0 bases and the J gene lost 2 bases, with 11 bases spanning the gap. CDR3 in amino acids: CASSVAGGYNTGELFF. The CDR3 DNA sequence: TGTGCCAGCAGCGTAGCTGGGGGCTACAACACCGGGGAGCTGTTTTTT.

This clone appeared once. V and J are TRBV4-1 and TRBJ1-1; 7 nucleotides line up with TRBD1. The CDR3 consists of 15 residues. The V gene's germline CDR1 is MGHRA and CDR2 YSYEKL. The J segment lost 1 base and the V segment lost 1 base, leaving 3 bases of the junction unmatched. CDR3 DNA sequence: TGCGCCAGCAGCCAAGTGTCAGGGGGGAACACTGAAGCTTTCTTT. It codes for CASSQVSGGNTEAFF.

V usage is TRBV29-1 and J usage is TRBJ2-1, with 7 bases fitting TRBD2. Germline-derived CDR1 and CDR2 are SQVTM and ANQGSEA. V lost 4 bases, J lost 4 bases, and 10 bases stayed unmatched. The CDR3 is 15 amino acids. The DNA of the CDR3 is TGCAGCGTTGGGGGGGGAGCGCTTCGGTACAATGAGCAGTTCTTC. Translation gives CSVGGGALRYNEQFF.

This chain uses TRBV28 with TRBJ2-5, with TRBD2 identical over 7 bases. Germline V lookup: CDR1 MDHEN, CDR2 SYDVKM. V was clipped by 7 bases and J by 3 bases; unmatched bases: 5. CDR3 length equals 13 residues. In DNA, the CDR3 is TGTGCCAGCACACCCAGCGGGGAAGAGACCCAGTACTTC. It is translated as CASTPSGEETQYF. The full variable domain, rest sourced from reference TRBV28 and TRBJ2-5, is DVKVTQSSRYLVKRTGEKVFLECVQDMDHENMFWYRQDPGLGLRLIYFSYDVKMKEKGDIPEGYSVSREKKERFSLILESASTNQTSMYLCASTPSGEETQYFGPGTRLLVL.

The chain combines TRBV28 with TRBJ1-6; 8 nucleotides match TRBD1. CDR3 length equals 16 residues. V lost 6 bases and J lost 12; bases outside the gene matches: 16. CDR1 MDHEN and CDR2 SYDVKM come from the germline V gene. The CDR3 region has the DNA TGTGCCAGCAGGACCGGGACAGGATCTGTTGGGGGACCCCTCCACTTT. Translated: CASRTGTGSVGGPLHF.

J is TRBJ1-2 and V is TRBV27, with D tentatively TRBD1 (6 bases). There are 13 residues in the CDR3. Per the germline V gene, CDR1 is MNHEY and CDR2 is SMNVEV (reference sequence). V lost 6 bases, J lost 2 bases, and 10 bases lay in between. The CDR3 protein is CASRQGGNYGYTF. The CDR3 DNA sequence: TGTGCCAGCAGACAGGGAGGGAACTATGGCTACACCTTC.

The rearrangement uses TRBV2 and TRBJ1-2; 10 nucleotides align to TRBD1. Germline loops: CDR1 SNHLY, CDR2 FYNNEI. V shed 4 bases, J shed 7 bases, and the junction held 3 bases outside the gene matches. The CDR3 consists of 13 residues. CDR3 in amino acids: CASSGRQGAGYTF. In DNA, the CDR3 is TGTGCCAGCAGTGGGAGACAGGGGGCTGGCTACACCTTC.

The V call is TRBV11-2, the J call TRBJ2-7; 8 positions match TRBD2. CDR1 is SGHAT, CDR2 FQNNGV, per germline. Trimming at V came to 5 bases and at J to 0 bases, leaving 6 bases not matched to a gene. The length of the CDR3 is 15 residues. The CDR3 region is CASSRDREGSYEQYF. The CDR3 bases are TGTGCCAGCAGCCGGGATCGGGAGGGCTCCTACGAGCAGTACTTC.

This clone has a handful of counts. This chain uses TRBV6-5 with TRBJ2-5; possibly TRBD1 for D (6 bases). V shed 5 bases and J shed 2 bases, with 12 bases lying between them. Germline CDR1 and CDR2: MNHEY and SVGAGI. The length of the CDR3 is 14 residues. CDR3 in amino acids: CASSSPRGQETQYF. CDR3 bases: TGTGCCAGCAGTAGTCCGAGGGGGCAAGAGACCCAGTACTTC.

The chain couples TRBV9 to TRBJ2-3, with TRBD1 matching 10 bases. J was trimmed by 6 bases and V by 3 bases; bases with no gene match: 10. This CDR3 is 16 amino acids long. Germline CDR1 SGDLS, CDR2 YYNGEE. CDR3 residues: CASSEKGTGVFDTQYF. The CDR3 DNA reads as TGTGCCAGCAGCGAAAAAGGGACAGGGGTGTTTGATACGCAGTATTTT.

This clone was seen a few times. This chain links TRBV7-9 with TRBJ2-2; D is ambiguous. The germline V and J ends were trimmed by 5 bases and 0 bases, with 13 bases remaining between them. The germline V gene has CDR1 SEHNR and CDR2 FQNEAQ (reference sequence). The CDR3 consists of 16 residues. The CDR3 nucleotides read TGTGCCAGCAGCGCTCTATCAACCCCGAACACCGGGGAGCTGTTTTTT. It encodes CASSALSTPNTGELFF.

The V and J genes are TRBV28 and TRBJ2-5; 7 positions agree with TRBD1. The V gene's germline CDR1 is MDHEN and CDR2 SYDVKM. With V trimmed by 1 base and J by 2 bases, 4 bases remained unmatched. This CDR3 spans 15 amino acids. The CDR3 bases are TGTGCCAGCAGTTTATTGACAGGGCATCAAGAGACCCAGTACTTC. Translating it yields CASSLLTGHQETQYF. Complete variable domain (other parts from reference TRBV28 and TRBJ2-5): DVKVTQSSRYLVKRTGEKVFLECVQDMDHENMFWYRQDPGLGLRLIYFSYDVKMKEKGDIPEGYSVSREKKERFSLILESASTNQTSMYLCASSLLTGHQETQYFGPGTRLLVL.

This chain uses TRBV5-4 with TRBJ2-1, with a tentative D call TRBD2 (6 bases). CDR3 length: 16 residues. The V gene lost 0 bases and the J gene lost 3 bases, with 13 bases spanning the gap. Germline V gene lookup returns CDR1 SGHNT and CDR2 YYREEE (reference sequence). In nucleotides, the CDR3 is TGTGCCAGCAGCTTGGCCGGGGGAGCGAGCTACAATGAGCAGTTCTTC. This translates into CASSLAGGASYNEQFF.

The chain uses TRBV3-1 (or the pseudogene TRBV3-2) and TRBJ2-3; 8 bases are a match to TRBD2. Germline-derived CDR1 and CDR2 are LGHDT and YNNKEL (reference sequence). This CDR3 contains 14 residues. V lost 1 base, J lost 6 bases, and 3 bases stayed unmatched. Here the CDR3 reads CASSQAGGGDTQYF. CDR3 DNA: TGTGCCAGCAGCCAAGCGGGAGGGGGGGATACGCAGTATTTT.

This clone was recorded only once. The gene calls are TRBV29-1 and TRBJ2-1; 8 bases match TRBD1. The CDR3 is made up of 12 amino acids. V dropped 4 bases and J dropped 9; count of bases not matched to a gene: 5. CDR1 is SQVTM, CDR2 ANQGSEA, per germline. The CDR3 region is CSVAAGGGEQFF. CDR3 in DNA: TGCAGCGTTGCAGCAGGGGGCGGTGAGCAGTTCTTC.